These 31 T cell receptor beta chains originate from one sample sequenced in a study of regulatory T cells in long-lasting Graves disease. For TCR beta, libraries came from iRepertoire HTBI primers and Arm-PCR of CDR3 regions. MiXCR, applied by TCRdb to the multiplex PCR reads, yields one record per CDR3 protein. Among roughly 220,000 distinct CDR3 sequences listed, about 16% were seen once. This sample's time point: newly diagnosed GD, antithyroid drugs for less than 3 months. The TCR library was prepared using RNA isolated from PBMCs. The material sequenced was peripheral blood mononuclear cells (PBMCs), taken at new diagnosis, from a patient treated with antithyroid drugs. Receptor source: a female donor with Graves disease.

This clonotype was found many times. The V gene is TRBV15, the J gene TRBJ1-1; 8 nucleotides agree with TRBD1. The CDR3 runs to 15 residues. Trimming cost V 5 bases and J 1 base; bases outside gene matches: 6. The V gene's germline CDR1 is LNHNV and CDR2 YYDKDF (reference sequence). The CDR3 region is CATSVRGPGNTEAFF. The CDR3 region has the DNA TGTGCCACCAGCGTCAGGGGGCCGGGGAACACTGAAGCTTTCTTT.

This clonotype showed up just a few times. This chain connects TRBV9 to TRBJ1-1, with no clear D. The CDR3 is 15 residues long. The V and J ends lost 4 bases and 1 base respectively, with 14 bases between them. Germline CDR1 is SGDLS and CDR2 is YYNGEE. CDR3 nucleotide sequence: TGTGCCAGCAGCTCAGCCGGGATCTCGAACACTGAAGCTTTCTTT. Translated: CASSSAGISNTEAFF.

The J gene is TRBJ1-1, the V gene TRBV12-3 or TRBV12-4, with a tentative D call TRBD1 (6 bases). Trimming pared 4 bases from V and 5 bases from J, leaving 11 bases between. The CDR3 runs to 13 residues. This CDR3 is CASSSGVWTEAFF. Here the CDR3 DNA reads TGTGCCAGCAGTTCAGGGGTTTGGACTGAAGCTTTCTTT.

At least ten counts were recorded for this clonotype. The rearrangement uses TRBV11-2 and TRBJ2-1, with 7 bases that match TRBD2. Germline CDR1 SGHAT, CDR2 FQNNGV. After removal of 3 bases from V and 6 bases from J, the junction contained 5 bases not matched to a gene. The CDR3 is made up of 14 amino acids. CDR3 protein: CASSFTGGRNEQFF. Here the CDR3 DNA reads TGTGCCAGCAGCTTCACGGGAGGCCGCAATGAGCAGTTCTTC. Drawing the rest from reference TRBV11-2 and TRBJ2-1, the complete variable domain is EAGVAQSPRYKIIEKRQSVAFWCNPISGHATLYWYQQILGQGPKLLIQFQNNGVVDDSQLPKDRFSAERLKGVDSTLKIQPAKLEDSAVYLCASSFTGGRNEQFFGPGTRLTVL.

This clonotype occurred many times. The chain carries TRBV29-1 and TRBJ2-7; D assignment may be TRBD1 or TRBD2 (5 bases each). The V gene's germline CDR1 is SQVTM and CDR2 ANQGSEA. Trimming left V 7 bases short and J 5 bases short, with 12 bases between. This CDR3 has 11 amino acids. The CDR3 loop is CSAARENEQYF. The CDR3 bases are TGCAGCGCCGCCAGGGAGAACGAGCAGTACTTC.

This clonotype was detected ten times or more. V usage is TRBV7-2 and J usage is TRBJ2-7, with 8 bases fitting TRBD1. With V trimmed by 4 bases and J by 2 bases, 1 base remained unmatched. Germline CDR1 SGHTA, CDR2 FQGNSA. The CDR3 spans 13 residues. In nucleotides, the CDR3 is TGTGCCAGCAGCTGGACAGGGCCCTACGAGCAGTACTTC. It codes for CASSWTGPYEQYF.

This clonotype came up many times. CDR3 in amino acids: CASSWGRTSGSYEQYF. CDR3 sequence (DNA): TGTGCCAGCAGTTGGGGGAGAACTAGCGGGAGTTACGAGCAGTACTTC. V is TRBV28 and J is TRBJ2-7; 11 nucleotides align to TRBD2. This CDR3 region has 16 residues. Germline V gives CDR1 MDHEN, CDR2 SYDVKM. The V segment lost 4 bases and the J segment 4 bases; nucleotides outside the gene matches: 9.

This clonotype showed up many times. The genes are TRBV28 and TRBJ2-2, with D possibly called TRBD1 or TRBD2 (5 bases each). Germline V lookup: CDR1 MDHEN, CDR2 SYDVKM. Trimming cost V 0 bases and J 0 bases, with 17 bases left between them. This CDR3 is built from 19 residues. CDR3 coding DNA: TGTGCCAGCAGTTTATGGGGGACCCCCCGACTCGCGAACACCGGGGAGCTGTTTTTT. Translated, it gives CASSLWGTPRLANTGELFF.

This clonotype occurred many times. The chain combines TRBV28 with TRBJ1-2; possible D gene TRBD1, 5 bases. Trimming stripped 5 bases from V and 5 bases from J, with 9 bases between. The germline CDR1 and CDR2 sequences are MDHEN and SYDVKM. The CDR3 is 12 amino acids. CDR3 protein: CASSAQGYGYTF. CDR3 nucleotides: TGTGCCAGCAGTGCCCAGGGATATGGCTACACCTTC.

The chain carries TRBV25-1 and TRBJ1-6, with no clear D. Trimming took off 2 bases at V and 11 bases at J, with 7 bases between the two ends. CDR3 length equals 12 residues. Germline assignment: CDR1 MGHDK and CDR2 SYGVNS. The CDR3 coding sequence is TGTGCCAGCAGTGAAGGGCGGGCACCCCTCCACTTT. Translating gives CASSEGRAPLHF.

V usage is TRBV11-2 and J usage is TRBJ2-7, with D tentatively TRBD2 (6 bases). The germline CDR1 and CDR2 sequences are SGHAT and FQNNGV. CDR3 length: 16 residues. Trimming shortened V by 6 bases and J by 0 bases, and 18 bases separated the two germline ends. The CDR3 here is CASRRTGGGSSYEQYV. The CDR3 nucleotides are TGTGCCAGCAGGCGCACGGGCGGAGGGAGCTCCTACGAGCAGTACGTC.

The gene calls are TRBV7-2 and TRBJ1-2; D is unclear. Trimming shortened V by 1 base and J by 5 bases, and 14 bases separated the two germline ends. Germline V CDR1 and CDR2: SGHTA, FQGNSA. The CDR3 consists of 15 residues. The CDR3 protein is CASSLGPEQLYGYTF. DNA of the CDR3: TGTGCCAGCAGCTTAGGGCCGGAACAGTTATATGGCTACACCTTC. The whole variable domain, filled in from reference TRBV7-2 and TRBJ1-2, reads GAGVSQSPSNKVTEKGKDVELRCDPISGHTALYWYRQSLGQGLEFLIYFQGNSAPDKSGLPSDRFSAERTGGSVSTLTIQRTQQEDSAVYLCASSLGPEQLYGYTFGSGTRLTVV.

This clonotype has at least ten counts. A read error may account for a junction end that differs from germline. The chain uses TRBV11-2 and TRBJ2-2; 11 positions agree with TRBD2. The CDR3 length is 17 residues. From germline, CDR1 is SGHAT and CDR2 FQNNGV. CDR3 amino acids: CASRIIGTSGQTGGLFF. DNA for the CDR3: TGTGCCAGCAGGATTATTGGGACTAGCGGCCAAACGGGGGGGCTGTTTTTT. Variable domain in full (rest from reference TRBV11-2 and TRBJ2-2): EAGVAQSPRYKIIEKRQSVAFWCNPISGHATLYWYQQILGQGPKLLIQFQNNGVVDDSQLPKDRFSAERLKGVDSTLKIQPAKLEDSAVYLCASRIIGTSGQTGGLFFGEGSRLTVL.

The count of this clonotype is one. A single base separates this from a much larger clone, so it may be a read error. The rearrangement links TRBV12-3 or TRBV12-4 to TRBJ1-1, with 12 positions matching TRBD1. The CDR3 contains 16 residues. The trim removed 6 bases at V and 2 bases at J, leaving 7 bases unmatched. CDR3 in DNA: TGTGCCAGCAGCCCGGGACAGGGGGCGGGCAACACTGAAGCTTTCTTT. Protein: CASSPGQGAGNTEAFF.

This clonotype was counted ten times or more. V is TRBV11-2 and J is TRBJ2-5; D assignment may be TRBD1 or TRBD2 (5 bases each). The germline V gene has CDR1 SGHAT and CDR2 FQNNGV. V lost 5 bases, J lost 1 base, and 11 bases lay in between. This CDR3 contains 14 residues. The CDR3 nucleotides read TGTGCCAGCAGCCCGAGGGGTTTCCAAGAGACCCAGTACTTC. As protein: CASSPRGFQETQYF.

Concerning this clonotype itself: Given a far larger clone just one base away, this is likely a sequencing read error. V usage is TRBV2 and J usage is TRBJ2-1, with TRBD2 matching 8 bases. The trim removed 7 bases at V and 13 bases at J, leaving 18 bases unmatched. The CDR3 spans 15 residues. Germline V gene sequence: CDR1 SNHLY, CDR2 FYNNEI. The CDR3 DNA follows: TGTGCCAGCAAAACCATCGGGGGGGACCAAGAGACCCAGTTCTTC. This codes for CASKTIGGDQETQFF.

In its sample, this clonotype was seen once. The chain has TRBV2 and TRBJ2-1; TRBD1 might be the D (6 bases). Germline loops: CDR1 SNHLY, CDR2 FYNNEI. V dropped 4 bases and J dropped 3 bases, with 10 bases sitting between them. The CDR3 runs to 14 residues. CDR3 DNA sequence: TGTGCCAGCAGTGCGATAGGGGGCTACAATGAGCAGTTCTTC. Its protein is CASSAIGGYNEQFF.

Here the CDR3 DNA reads TGTGCCAGCAGACCGATGACAGGGCCCGCGGTGACCGGGGAGCTGTTTTTT. This codes for CASRPMTGPAVTGELFF. The J gene is TRBJ2-2, the V gene TRBV7-9, with 7 positions matching TRBD1. Germline CDR1 reads SEHNR; CDR2 reads FQNEAQ (reference sequence). Trimming took 6 bases from V and 5 from J; bases not matched to a gene: 15. The CDR3 runs to 17 residues.

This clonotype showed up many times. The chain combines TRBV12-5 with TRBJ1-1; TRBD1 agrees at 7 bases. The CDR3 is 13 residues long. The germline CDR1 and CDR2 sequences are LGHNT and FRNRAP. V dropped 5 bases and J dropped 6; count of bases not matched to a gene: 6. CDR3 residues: CASGRQGPAEAFF. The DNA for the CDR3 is TGTGCTAGTGGTCGACAGGGACCGGCTGAAGCTTTCTTT.

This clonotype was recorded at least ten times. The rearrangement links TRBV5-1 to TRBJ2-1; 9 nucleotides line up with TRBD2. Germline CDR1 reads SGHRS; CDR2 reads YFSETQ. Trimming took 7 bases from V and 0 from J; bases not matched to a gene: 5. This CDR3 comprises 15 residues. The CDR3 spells CASSRSGSSYNEQFF. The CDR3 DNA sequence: TGCGCCAGCTCCCGTAGCGGGAGCTCCTACAATGAGCAGTTCTTC.

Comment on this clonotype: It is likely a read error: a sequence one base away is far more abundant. The CDR3 bases are TGTGCCAGCAGCTGGGACAGGGGGCGCGCTGAGGCCCAGTACTTC. Translation gives CASSWDRGRAEAQYF. The V call is TRBV11-1, the J call TRBJ2-1, with TRBD1 matching over 12 bases. The J call may be incorrect, as the DNA end agrees better with TRBJ2-5. Germline loops: CDR1 SGHAT, CDR2 FQDESV (reference sequence). The CDR3 is 15 residues long.

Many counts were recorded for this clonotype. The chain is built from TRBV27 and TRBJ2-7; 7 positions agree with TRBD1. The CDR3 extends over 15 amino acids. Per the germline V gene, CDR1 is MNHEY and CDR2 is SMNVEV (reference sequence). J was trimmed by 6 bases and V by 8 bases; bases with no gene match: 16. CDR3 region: CASQNGPRQGREQYF. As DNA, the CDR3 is TGTGCCAGCCAAAACGGCCCCCGACAGGGACGCGAGCAGTACTTC.

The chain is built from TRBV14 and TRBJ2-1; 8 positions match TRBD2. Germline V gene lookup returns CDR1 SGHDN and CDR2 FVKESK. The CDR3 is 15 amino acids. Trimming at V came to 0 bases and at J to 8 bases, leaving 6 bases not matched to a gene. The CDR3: CASSQDSAGGDEQFF. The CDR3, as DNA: TGTGCCAGCAGCCAAGATAGTGCGGGGGGCGATGAGCAGTTCTTC.

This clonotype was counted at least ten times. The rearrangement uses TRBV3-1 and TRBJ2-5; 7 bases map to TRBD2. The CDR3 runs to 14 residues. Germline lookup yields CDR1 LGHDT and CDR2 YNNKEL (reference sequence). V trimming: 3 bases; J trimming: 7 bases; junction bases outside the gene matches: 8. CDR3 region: CASSHPAGVGTQYF. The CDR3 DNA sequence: TGTGCCAGCAGCCATCCCGCGGGAGTCGGGACCCAGTACTTC.

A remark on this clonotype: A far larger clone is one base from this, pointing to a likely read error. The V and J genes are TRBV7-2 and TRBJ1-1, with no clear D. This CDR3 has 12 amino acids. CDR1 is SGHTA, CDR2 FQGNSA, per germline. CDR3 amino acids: CACRSLGTEASF. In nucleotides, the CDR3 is TGTGCCTGCCGGTCGCTGGGCACTGAAGCTTCCTTT.

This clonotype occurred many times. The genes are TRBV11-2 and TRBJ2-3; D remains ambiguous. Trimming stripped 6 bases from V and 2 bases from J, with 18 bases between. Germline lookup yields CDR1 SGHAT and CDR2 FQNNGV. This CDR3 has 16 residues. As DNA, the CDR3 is TGTGCCAGCAGTTTGACTCCTCACCCCTTCACAGATACGCAGTATTTT. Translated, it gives CASSLTPHPFTDTQYF.

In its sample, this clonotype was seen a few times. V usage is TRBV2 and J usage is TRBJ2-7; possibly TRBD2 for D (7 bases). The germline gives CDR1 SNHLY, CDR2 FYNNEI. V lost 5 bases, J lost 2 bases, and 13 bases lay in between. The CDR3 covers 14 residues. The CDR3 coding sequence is TGTGCCAGCAGTTCCGGGGAGGGGGCCTACGAGCAGTACTTC. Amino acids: CASSSGEGAYEQYF. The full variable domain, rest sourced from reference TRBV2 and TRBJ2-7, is EPEVTQTPSHQVTQMGQEVILRCVPISNHLYFYWYRQILGQKVEFLVSFYNNEISEKSEIFDDQFSVERPDGSNFTLKIRSTKLEDSAMYFCASSSGEGAYEQYFGPGTRLTVT.

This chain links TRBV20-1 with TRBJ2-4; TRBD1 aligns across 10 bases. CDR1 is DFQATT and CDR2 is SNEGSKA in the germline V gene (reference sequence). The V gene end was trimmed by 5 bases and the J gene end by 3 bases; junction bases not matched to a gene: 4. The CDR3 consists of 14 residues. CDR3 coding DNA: TGCAGTGCTGGGGACAGGGGCGGCAAAAACATTCAGTACTTC. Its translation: CSAGDRGGKNIQYF.

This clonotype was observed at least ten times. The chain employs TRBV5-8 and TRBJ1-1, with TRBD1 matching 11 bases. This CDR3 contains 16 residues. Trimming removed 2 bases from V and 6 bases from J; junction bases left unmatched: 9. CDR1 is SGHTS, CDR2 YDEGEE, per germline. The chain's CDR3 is CASSLKNRGQGAEAFF. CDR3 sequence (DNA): TGTGCCAGCAGCTTAAAGAACCGGGGACAGGGGGCTGAAGCTTTCTTT.

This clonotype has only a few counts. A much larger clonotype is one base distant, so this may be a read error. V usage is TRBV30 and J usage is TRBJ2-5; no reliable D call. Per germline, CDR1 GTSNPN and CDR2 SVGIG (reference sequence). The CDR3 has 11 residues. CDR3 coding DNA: TGTGCCTGGGGTGTGGTGGAGACCCAGTACTTC. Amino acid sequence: CAWGVVETQYF. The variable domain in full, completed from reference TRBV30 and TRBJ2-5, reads SQTIHQWPATLVQPVGSPLSLECTVEGTSNPNLYWYRQAAGRGLQLLFYSVGIGQISSEVPQNLSASRPQDRQFILSSKKLLLSDSGFYLCAWGVVETQYFGPGTRLLVL.

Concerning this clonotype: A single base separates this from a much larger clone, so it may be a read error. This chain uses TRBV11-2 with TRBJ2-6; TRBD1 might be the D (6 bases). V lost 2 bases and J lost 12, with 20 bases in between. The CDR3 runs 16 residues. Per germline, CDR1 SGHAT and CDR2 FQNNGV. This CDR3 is CASSLLKNRVTSVLTF. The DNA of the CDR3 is TGTGCCAGCAGCTTACTTAAAAACAGGGTAACCAGCGTCCTGACTTTC.